This T cell receptor (beta chain) stems from a study of regulatory and conventional T cells in RAG deficiency. Overall study findings and caveats: Omenn patients showed >90% Treg-Tconv overlap and shorter CDR3 lengths.

In the case of this clone: Antigen specificity is unknown.

Germline V gene data show CDR1 as MDHEN and CDR2 as SYDVKM. The V segment lost 6 bases and the J segment 1 base; nucleotides outside the gene matches: 10. This CDR3 is built from 17 residues. Only in-frame clones appear in the TCRdb table, and some are missing; sequencing was by immunoSEQ multiplex PCR. The sample carries tens of thousands of clones, around 89% recorded once. These data are also associated with another study on regulatory T cells. That study reports: Amplification used 52 TRBV primers and 13 TRBJ primers. In patients, unique TRB V-J pairs were restricted and V/J usage skewed, especially in Tregs.

This chain links TRBV28 with TRBJ2-2, with TRBD2 identical over 8 bases. Sequencing used CD8+ T cells sorted from blood. This TCR was sampled from a human donor in good health. The CDR3 loop reads CASSRIPGLGNTGELFF. The DNA for the CDR3 is TGTGCCAGCAGCAGAATTCCGGGACTAGGGAACACCGGGGAGCTGTTTTTT.